This TCR beta chain was sequenced during a study of T cell repertoires in cytomegalovirus infection. About the study: Peptides in the study included HLA-C-restricted and HLA-B-restricted CMV epitopes. Both a matching HLA type and CMV infection were indicated by public TCR beta signatures. Findings of the study overall: CMV carriers with the relevant HLA were identified by cumulative public TCR beta family frequency. HLA-C-restricted TCR beta clonotypes specific for CMV led the ex vivo response.

As concerns this clonotype: The target antigen is unknown.

A single record per CDR3 protein comes from TCRdb applying MiXCR to the reads. This sample carries about half a million distinct CDR3 sequences, around 35% of them seen once, and the ten largest clones take about 17%. This CDR3 is built from 12 residues. The V gene's germline CDR1 is SEHNR and CDR2 FQNEAQ (reference sequence). V dropped 5 bases and J dropped 6 bases, with 9 bases sitting between them. V and J are TRBV7-9 and TRBJ2-3; D is unclear. This material consisted of cultured PBMCs, taken from culture after CMV antigen stimulation. This TCR came from a human donor in good health (CMV status not recorded). Some clones in this sample may be carry-over from other donors' samples. This chain's CDR3 is CASSPDFDTQYF. In nucleotides, the CDR3 is TGTGCCAGCAGCCCTGATTTCGATACGCAGTATTTT.